This T cell receptor (beta chain) was sequenced in a study of blood T cell repertoires in COVID-19. Study overall: Whether acute or convalescent, the COVID-19 samples came from the United States, Italy and Spain.

This CDR3 is 11 amino acids long. Germline CDR1 is MDHEN and CDR2 is SYDVKM. The V and J ends lost 2 bases and 11 bases respectively, with 9 bases between them. Original data processing: Scientists estimated how many nucleated cells there were by amplifying reference gene primers. Assay used: immunoSEQ multiplex PCR; TCRdb lists only in-frame clones, some missing. V, J and clone size were drawn from that table, and D and trimming were deduced from the DNA. This sample has approximately 100,000 clones, with 76% found just once. Sequencing was performed on peripheral blood. The origin of this receptor is an elderly man with COVID-19, enrolled during active disease. The rearrangement joins TRBV28 to TRBJ1-1; D unresolved. As DNA, the CDR3 is TGTGCCAGCAGTTTAGGGCGAGTGGCTTTCTTT. Encoded protein: CASSLGRVAFF.